This TCR beta chain was sequenced during a study of blood T cell repertoires in COVID-19. Study details: Material from acute and convalescent COVID-19 was sourced from the United States, Italy and Spain. PBMCs, B-cell-depleted T cells, or T cells provided the cDNA or gDNA that made up the material.

How the authors handled the data: Reference gene primer amplification yielded estimated nucleated cell counts. Repertoires were generated with immunoSEQ multiplex PCR, while TCRdb's copy carries only in-frame clones and drops some. That table supplies the V and J calls and clone size; D and trimming were determined from the DNA. In the table there are 140,000 to 150,000 clones, 75% to 85% of which are singletons. CDR1 is SGHRS and CDR2 is YFSETQ in the germline V gene. Trimming took off 7 bases at V and 1 base at J, with 16 bases between the two ends. This CDR3 has 15 amino acids. J is TRBJ2-3 and V is TRBV5-1, with D perhaps TRBD1 (6 bases). The sample taken for sequencing was peripheral blood. The receptor comes from a man between 70 and 80 years old who had recovered from COVID-19. The CDR3 bases are TGCGCCAGCCCTCTCCGGGACACTCGCACAGATACGCAGTATTTT. It specifies CASPLRDTRTDTQYF.